What follows are 25 T cell receptor beta chains derived from one specimen sequenced in a study of T cells in Graves' hyperthyroidism and ophthalmopathy. Using RNA transcripts as the source, TCR beta CDR3 regions were amplified. HTBI primers were used for first-round RT-PCR of the TCR CDR3. TCRdb called the multiplex PCR reads again in MiXCR, with one record for every CDR3 protein. The sample yields fewer than 450,000 distinct CDR3 sequences, roughly 17% seen once. Sequences were obtained from blood. All receptors derive from a woman between 25 and 40 years old with Graves' hyperthyroidism that later progressed to Graves' ophthalmopathy.

The chain recombines TRBV20-1 with TRBJ1-1; no clear D gene. V was cut by 2 bases and J by 8 bases, with 18 bases left in between. The CDR3 contains 14 residues. In germline, CDR1 is DFQATT, CDR2 SNEGSKA (reference sequence). The CDR3 DNA is TGCAGTGCTAGAATCGGTTTGGGTACTGCGGAAGCTTTCTTT. As protein: CSARIGLGTAEAFF.

The rearrangement links TRBV5-1 to TRBJ2-5, with 10 bases fitting TRBD1. The V and J ends lost 4 bases and 2 bases, in that order; junction bases with no gene match: 5. The length of the CDR3 is 15 residues. Per the germline V gene, CDR1 is SGHRS and CDR2 is YFSETQ. The chain's CDR3 is CASSPDRGDQETQYF. CDR3 DNA: TGCGCCAGCAGCCCGGACAGGGGGGATCAAGAGACCCAGTACTTC.

This clonotype was found once. The rearrangement uses TRBV5-6 and TRBJ1-2; TRBD1 matches at 7 bases. CDR3 length: 16 residues. CDR1 is SGHDT and CDR2 is YYEEEE in the germline V gene. The J segment lost 2 bases and the V segment lost 2 bases, leaving 9 bases of the junction unmatched. The CDR3 here is CASSFGTDNYNYGYTF. CDR3 coding DNA: TGTGCCAGCAGCTTCGGGACAGATAATTACAACTATGGCTACACCTTC.

V usage is TRBV9 and J usage is TRBJ2-1, with 7 nucleotides matching TRBD1. V lost 4 bases to trimming and J lost 3 bases; unmatched junction nucleotides: 13. The CDR3 has 17 amino acids. Germline V gene lookup returns CDR1 SGDLS and CDR2 YYNGEE. The CDR3 here is CASSSPSTGILYNEQFF. The CDR3 bases are TGTGCCAGCAGCTCTCCCTCGACAGGGATCCTCTACAATGAGCAGTTCTTC.

This clonotype came up many times. The rearrangement joins TRBV18 to TRBJ1-1; D gene uncertain. V dropped 3 bases and J dropped 7 bases, with 9 bases sitting between them. Germline CDR1 and CDR2: KGHSH and LQKENI. The CDR3 covers 12 residues. The CDR3 region is CASSPGNLEAFF. Here the CDR3 DNA reads TGTGCCAGCTCACCGGGAAATCTTGAAGCTTTCTTT.

This clonotype was recorded a few times. V is TRBV9 and J is TRBJ2-7, with TRBD1 matching 8 bases. The germline CDR1 and CDR2 sequences are SGDLS and YYNGEE. This CDR3 contains 14 residues. The J segment lost 5 bases and the V segment lost 4 bases, leaving 8 bases of the junction unmatched. The CDR3 nucleotides are TGTGCCAGCAGCCCCCTGACAGGGGTTCACGAGCAGTACTTC. Its translation: CASSPLTGVHEQYF.

The table lists this clonotype with many counts. The rearrangement links TRBV11-3 to TRBJ2-2; either TRBD1 or TRBD2 may fit D (7 bases each). There are 17 residues in the CDR3. The V and J ends lost 5 bases and 3 bases respectively, with 19 bases between them. CDR1 and CDR2 from the germline V gene are SGHNT and YENEEA. The CDR3 bases are TGTGCCAGCAGCCCCAGCGGGGCGGGACAGTACACCGGGGAGCTGTTTTTT. As protein: CASSPSGAGQYTGELFF.

This clonotype was observed a few times. This chain connects TRBV20-1 to TRBJ2-7; tentatively, D is TRBD1 (6 bases). Germline CDR1 and CDR2: DFQATT and SNEGSKA (reference sequence). The germline V and J ends were trimmed by 5 bases and 7 bases, with 18 bases remaining between them. The CDR3 length is 13 residues. CDR3 sequence reads: CSAGPLIQGEQYF. CDR3 nucleotides: TGCAGTGCTGGACCGTTAATACAGGGTGAGCAGTACTTC.

The chain couples TRBV18 to TRBJ2-7; TRBD2 matches at 8 bases. The CDR3 has 16 amino acids. Germline CDR1 reads KGHSH; CDR2 reads LQKENI. V lost 2 bases to trimming and J lost 3 bases; unmatched junction nucleotides: 9. CDR3 DNA: TGTGCCAGCTCACCATCAAGCGGGAGTTATAACTACGAGCAGTACGTC. It is translated as CASSPSSGSYNYEQYV.

This clonotype was recorded at least ten times. The chain has TRBV18 and TRBJ2-1; tentatively, D is TRBD1 (5 bases). CDR3 length: 15 amino acids. V was trimmed by 2 bases and J by 2 bases, leaving 10 bases between them. Germline V CDR1 and CDR2: KGHSH, LQKENI. The CDR3 reads CASSPSWTPYNEQFF. Written as DNA, the CDR3 is TGTGCCAGCTCACCAAGCTGGACACCCTACAATGAGCAGTTCTTC.

Many counts were recorded for this clonotype. V and J are TRBV28 and TRBJ1-3; 9 bases fit TRBD1. Germline values: CDR1 MDHEN, CDR2 SYDVKM. The V gene end was trimmed by 7 bases and the J gene end by 5 bases; junction bases not matched to a gene: 6. The CDR3 loop spans 14 amino acids. CDR3 DNA: TGTGCCAGCACCCTCGGACAGGGGAGAAACACCATATATTTT. Protein: CASTLGQGRNTIYF.

In this sample, this clonotype turned up a few times. This rearrangement joins TRBV5-5 to TRBJ2-7; D is uncertain. The germline V and J ends were trimmed by 5 bases and 1 base, with 19 bases remaining between them. The CDR3 has 16 residues. Germline-derived CDR1 and CDR2 are SGHKS and YYEKEE (reference sequence). The CDR3 region is CASSRTQAAVSYEQYF. CDR3 DNA sequence: TGTGCCAGCAGTCGAACCCAGGCGGCGGTTTCCTACGAGCAGTACTTC.

This clonotype was counted many times. The chain carries TRBV3-1 and TRBJ2-3, with a tentative D call TRBD2 (5 bases). The CDR3 is made up of 14 amino acids. The germline V gene has CDR1 LGHDT and CDR2 YNNKEL (reference sequence). V gave up 2 bases and J gave up 4 bases, with 10 bases separating them. In nucleotides, the CDR3 is TGTGCCAGCAGCCAACGCGGGTATTCAGATACGCAGTATTTT. It yields the protein CASSQRGYSDTQYF.

Ten or more counts support this clonotype. V and J are TRBV29-1 and TRBJ1-4; perhaps TRBD1 as D (5 bases). The V end lost 3 bases, the J end lost 10 bases, and 15 bases lay between the germline ends. Germline values: CDR1 SQVTM, CDR2 ANQGSEA. This CDR3 spans 13 amino acids. CDR3 amino acids: CSVDRGEEGKLFF. In DNA form, the CDR3 reads TGCAGCGTTGATCGAGGGGAGGAGGGAAAACTGTTTTTT.

Remarks on this clonotype: A clone one base away is much larger, so this may be a read error. The chain joins TRBV3-1 to TRBJ2-6, with D maybe TRBD2 (6 bases). Looked up from germline, CDR1 is LGHDT and CDR2 is YNNKEL (reference sequence). V lost 0 bases and J lost 0, with 15 bases in between. The CDR3 sequence is 19 residues long. The CDR3 coding sequence is TGTGCCAGCAGCCAAGATCGGCGGGGAGCGACCTCTGGGGCCAACGTCCTGACTTTC. Encoded protein: CASSQDRRGATSGANVLTF.

This clonotype was counted ten times or more. This chain links TRBV2 with TRBJ2-2; D not resolved. With 7 bases removed from V and 8 bases from J, the gap between germline ends came to 11 bases. The CDR3 loop spans 12 amino acids. Germline CDR1 is SNHLY and CDR2 is FYNNEI. CDR3 DNA: TGTGCCAGCACCGTGGTCCGTGGGGAGCTGTTTTTT. This gives the protein CASTVVRGELFF.

This clonotype was recorded at least ten times. This chain uses TRBV2 with TRBJ2-7; 9 bases agree with TRBD1. This CDR3 spans 14 amino acids. The germline CDR1 and CDR2 sequences are SNHLY and FYNNEI. Unmatched junction bases numbered 9, after V lost 6 bases and J lost 6 bases. CDR3 sequence (DNA): TGTGCCAGCAGACCACAGGGACAGGGCCTCGAGCAGTACTTC. It translates to CASRPQGQGLEQYF.

The table lists this clonotype with many counts. The chain couples TRBV29-1 to TRBJ2-5; perhaps TRBD1 as D (6 bases). Trimming pared 3 bases from V and 5 bases from J, leaving 16 bases between. Germline V gene data show CDR1 as SQVTM and CDR2 as ANQGSEA. The CDR3 consists of 14 residues. The CDR3 DNA reads TGCAGCGTTGAGCTAGAGGGGGTTTTTGAGACCCAGTACTTC. Translated, it gives CSVELEGVFETQYF.

There are many counts of this clonotype. This chain uses TRBV12-3 or TRBV12-4 with TRBJ1-2; D possibly corresponds to TRBD1 (5 bases). V lost 3 bases to trimming and J lost 8 bases, with 16 bases between them. The CDR3 covers 14 residues. The CDR3 sequence: CASSFRLGAEGYTF. For the CDR3, the DNA is TGTGCCAGCAGTTTTAGGCTTGGGGCCGAGGGCTACACCTTC.

Turning to this clonotype: A read error is possible here, since a much larger clone lies one base away. The rearrangement links TRBV6-5 to TRBJ1-1, with D maybe TRBD1 (6 bases). CDR1 MNHEY and CDR2 SVGAGI come from the germline V gene. This CDR3 is 14 amino acids long. This chain's CDR3 is CAGSFGTQDTEAFF. CDR3 bases: TGTGCCGGCAGTTTTGGGACACAGGACACTGAAGCTTTCTTT.

The V and J genes are TRBV5-1 and TRBJ1-3; D not certain. Germline assignment: CDR1 SGHRS and CDR2 YFSETQ. This CDR3 region has 16 residues. With 6 bases removed from V and 3 bases from J, the gap between germline ends came to 19 bases. The CDR3 spells CASTPRGVEYGNTIYF. The CDR3 DNA reads TGCGCCAGCACCCCCCGCGGGGTTGAGTATGGAAACACCATATATTTT.

This clonotype occurred many times. The chain joins TRBV27 to TRBJ2-5; a weak D match, TRBD1 (6 bases). V gave up 0 bases and J gave up 5 bases, with 10 bases separating them. In germline, CDR1 is MNHEY, CDR2 SMNVEV (reference sequence). The CDR3 spans 14 residues. CDR3 nucleotide sequence: TGTGCCAGCAGTTTATCAGGGGGTGGGGAGACCCAGTACTTC. This translates into CASSLSGGGETQYF.

Concerning this clonotype: A much larger clone sits a single nucleotide away, making a read error possible. The rearrangement links TRBV11-2 to TRBJ1-2; TRBD1 matches at 7 bases. The germline gives CDR1 SGHAT, CDR2 FQNNGV. This CDR3 contains 15 residues. The CDR3 coding sequence is TGTGCCAGCAGCTCAAGGACAGGTGAAAACTATGACTACACCTTC. Protein: CASSSRTGENYDYTF. The whole variable domain, remainder taken from reference TRBV11-2 and TRBJ1-2, is EAGVAQSPRYKIIEKRQSVAFWCNPISGHATLYWYQQILGQGPKLLIQFQNNGVVDDSQLPKDRFSAERLKGVDSTLKIQPAKLEDSAVYLCASSSRTGENYDYTFGSGTRLTVV.

This clonotype was picked up many times. The chain couples TRBV27 to TRBJ1-5, with D possibly matching TRBD1 (5 bases). The CDR3 spans 15 residues. V lost 3 bases and J 2 bases, leaving 11 bases between the germline ends. Germline loops: CDR1 MNHEY, CDR2 SMNVEV (reference sequence). CDR3 sequence (DNA): TGTGCCAGCAGTTTGGGGACTCAGGGCAATCAGCCCCAGCATTTT. Residues: CASSLGTQGNQPQHF.

The V call is TRBV4-1, the J call TRBJ2-5; either TRBD1 or TRBD2 may fit D (5 bases each). This CDR3 spans 14 amino acids. Germline lookup yields CDR1 MGHRA and CDR2 YSYEKL. Between the trimmed V and J ends, which lost 4 bases and 4 bases, there was a span of 13 bases. The CDR3 DNA reads as TGCGCCAGCAGCCGAGAAACGGGGCGAGAGACCCAGTACTTC. This codes for CASSRETGRETQYF.